This T cell receptor beta chain was obtained from a study of T cell repertoires in cytomegalovirus infection. CDR3 length: 16 residues. Germline V gives CDR1 LNHDA, CDR2 SQIVND (reference sequence). Trimming removed 5 bases from V and 5 bases from J, with 19 bases in between. Comment on this clonotype: Antigen unknown.

TCRdb re-derived calls from the reads in MiXCR, one entry per CDR3 protein. The data show about 830,000 distinct CDR3 sequences, with about 30% seen just once and around 11% held by the top ten. The receptor was isolated from a human donor in good health (CMV status not recorded). Some clones in this sample may be carry-over from other donors' samples. Sequencing was performed on cultured CD8+ T cells from PBMCs, taken from culture after CMV antigen stimulation. The chain combines TRBV19 with TRBJ1-5; D is uncertain. The chain's CDR3 is CASSSIWKGGDQPQHF. The CDR3 DNA sequence: TGTGCCAGTAGTTCGATCTGGAAGGGTGGGGATCAGCCCCAGCATTTT.